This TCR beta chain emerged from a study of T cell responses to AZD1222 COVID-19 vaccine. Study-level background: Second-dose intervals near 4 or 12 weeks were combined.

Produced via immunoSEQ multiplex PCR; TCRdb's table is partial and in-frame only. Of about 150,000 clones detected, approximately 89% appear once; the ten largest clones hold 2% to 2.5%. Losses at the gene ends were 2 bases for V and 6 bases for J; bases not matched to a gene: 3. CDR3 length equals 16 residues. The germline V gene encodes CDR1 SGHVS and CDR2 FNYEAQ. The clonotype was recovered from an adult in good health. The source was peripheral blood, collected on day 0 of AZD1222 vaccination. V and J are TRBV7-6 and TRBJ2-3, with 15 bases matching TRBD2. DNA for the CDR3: TGTGCCAGCAGCTTACGGACTAGCGGGAGGGGGGATACGCAGTATTTT. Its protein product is CASSLRTSGRGDTQYF.